A single sample is the source of the 23 T cell receptor beta chains below, sequenced in a study of blood T cell repertoires in COVID-19. The protocol was immunoSEQ multiplex PCR, while the TCRdb copy is restricted to in-frame clones and leaves out a portion. The profile shows about 400,000 clones, more than 75% of them singletons. Sequencing was performed on peripheral blood. The receptors originated from a human donor in a cohort sampled during active COVID-19.

The CDR3 DNA sequence: TGCAGCGTTGAAGATGAACCGGGACTAGCACGACTTGGTGAGCAGTTCTTC. The encoded protein is CSVEDEPGLARLGEQFF. The chain links TRBV29-1 to TRBJ2-1; TRBD2 aligns across 9 bases. In germline, CDR1 is SQVTM, CDR2 ANQGSEA. The V and J ends lost 0 bases and 9 bases, in that order; junction bases with no gene match: 15. The CDR3 extends over 17 amino acids.

The V and J genes are TRBV6-5 and TRBJ1-6; TRBD1 is a possible D gene (5 bases). The CDR3 covers 14 residues. Germline V gene lookup returns CDR1 MNHEY and CDR2 SVGAGI. Trimming shortened V by 2 bases and J by 7 bases, and 9 bases separated the two germline ends. CDR3: CASSYEGRNSPLHF. CDR3 DNA sequence: TGTGCCAGCAGTTACGAGGGGAGGAATTCACCCCTCCACTTT.

This rearrangement joins TRBV2 to TRBJ1-2, with D perhaps TRBD1 (6 bases). Trimming pared 2 bases from V and 3 bases from J, leaving 13 bases between. From germline, CDR1 is SNHLY and CDR2 FYNNEI. This CDR3 spans 15 amino acids. The CDR3 coding sequence is TGTGCCAGCAGTGAACAAGGACAGAGGGACTATGGCTACACCTTC. It is translated as CASSEQGQRDYGYTF.

The chain links TRBV6-1 to TRBJ1-2; 8 bases fit TRBD1. The germline CDR1 and CDR2 sequences are MNHNS and SASEGT. CDR3 length: 15 residues. V dropped 0 bases and J dropped 7; count of bases not matched to a gene: 7. CDR3 nucleotides: TGTGCCAGCAGTGAAGCAGCTGGACAGGGCTCTGGCTACACCTTC. It specifies CASSEAAGQGSGYTF.

The chain is built from TRBV7-3 and TRBJ1-6, with D maybe TRBD1 (5 bases). Germline values: CDR1 SGHTA, CDR2 FQGTGA. V was shortened by 5 bases and J by 6 bases, with 11 bases between the two germline ends. The CDR3 has 14 residues. CDR3: CASSPGGSNSPLHF. CDR3 coding DNA: TGTGCCAGCAGCCCTGGGGGGTCTAATTCACCCCTCCACTTT. Looking up the rest from reference TRBV7-3 and TRBJ1-6 gives the full variable domain: GAGVSQTPSNKVTEKGKYVELRCDPISGHTALYWYRQSLGQGPEFLIYFQGTGAADDSGLPNDRFFAVRPEGSVSTLKIQRTERGDSAVYLCASSPGGSNSPLHFGNGTRLTVT.

The chain recombines TRBV18 with TRBJ2-5; D perhaps matches TRBD1 (6 bases). The ends were cut back, 3 bases at V and 1 base at J, with 9 bases in the middle. Germline V gene lookup returns CDR1 KGHSH and CDR2 LQKENI. The CDR3 covers 14 residues. The CDR3 loop reads CASSPDRSQETQYF. DNA for the CDR3: TGTGCCAGCTCACCCGACAGGTCCCAAGAGACCCAGTACTTC.

This chain links TRBV30 with TRBJ1-1; the D is unclear. V was cut by 0 bases and J by 1 base, with 6 bases left in between. This CDR3 contains 13 residues. Germline CDR1 reads GTSNPN; CDR2 reads SVGIG (reference sequence). The CDR3 loop is CAWSVPGNTEAFF. CDR3 bases: TGTGCCTGGAGTGTTCCGGGGAACACTGAAGCTTTCTTT.

Only one count was recorded for this clone. The rearrangement joins TRBV7-6 to TRBJ1-1, with no clear D. Trimming took 1 base from V and 0 from J, leaving 9 bases between them. Germline V CDR1 and CDR2: SGHVS, FNYEAQ. There are 15 residues in the CDR3. CDR3 nucleotide sequence: TGTGCCAGCAGCTTAGGAGGAGCCATGAACACTGAAGCTTTCTTT. It yields the protein CASSLGGAMNTEAFF.

This clone was counted at least ten times. The chain is built from TRBV7-9 and TRBJ2-7; D gene ambiguous. CDR3 length equals 13 residues. CDR1 is SEHNR and CDR2 is FQNEAQ in the germline V gene (reference sequence). Trimming took off 6 bases at V and 5 bases at J, with 14 bases between the two ends. The CDR3 DNA reads TGTGCCAGCAGTTCTCCACAGTCCGACGAGCAGTACTTC. Its translation: CASSSPQSDEQYF.

The V gene is TRBV6-5, the J gene TRBJ1-4; D is unclear. This CDR3 comprises 12 residues. In germline, CDR1 is MNHEY, CDR2 SVGAGI. V shed 6 bases and J shed 5 bases, with 7 bases lying between them. The CDR3 is CASSRWNEKLFF. The CDR3 coding sequence is TGTGCCAGCAGCCGGTGGAATGAAAAACTGTTTTTT.

The rearrangement joins TRBV29-1 to TRBJ2-7, with 8 bases fitting TRBD1. Losses at the gene ends were 6 bases for V and 2 bases for J; bases not matched to a gene: 6. The CDR3 sequence is 13 residues long. Germline lookup yields CDR1 SQVTM and CDR2 ANQGSEA. CDR3 DNA sequence: TGCAGCGTCCAGACAGGGGAGACCTACGAGCAGTACTTC. Encoded protein: CSVQTGETYEQYF.

The chain is built from TRBV5-1 and TRBJ2-5; 8 bases align to TRBD1. Germline CDR1 SGHRS, CDR2 YFSETQ. The trim removed 2 bases at V and 1 base at J, leaving 4 bases unmatched. The CDR3 consists of 15 residues. Here the CDR3 reads CASSFNQGAQETQYF. The CDR3 bases are TGCGCCAGCAGCTTTAATCAGGGGGCCCAAGAGACCCAGTACTTC. Together with reference TRBV5-1 and TRBJ2-5, the CDR3 gives the full variable domain: KAGVTQTPRYLIKTRGQQVTLSCSPISGHRSVSWYQQTPGQGLQFLFEYFSETQRNKGNFPGRFSGRQFSNSRSEMNVSTLELGDSALYLCASSFNQGAQETQYFGPGTRLLVL.

This chain uses TRBV7-9 with TRBJ1-1; no firm D call. Trimming stripped 1 base from V and 3 bases from J, with 18 bases between. The CDR3 is made up of 17 amino acids. Germline V gives CDR1 SEHNR, CDR2 FQNEAQ (reference sequence). Written as DNA, the CDR3 is TGTGCCAGCAGCTTAGGTACCGCAGTAAACCAGGACACTGAAGCTTTCTTT. Protein product: CASSLGTAVNQDTEAFF.

The chain couples TRBV9 to TRBJ1-2; D gene unclear. Germline V gene lookup returns CDR1 SGDLS and CDR2 YYNGEE. There are 13 residues in the CDR3. Trimming removed 2 bases from V and 8 bases from J, with 13 bases in between. DNA for the CDR3: TGTGCCAGCAGCGTCTCCCTTGTGAGCGGCTACACCTTC. Translation: CASSVSLVSGYTF.

The count of this clone is one. The CDR3 DNA follows: TGTGCCAGTAGTAATGCGGCTAGAGCTAACTATGGCTACACCTTC. It codes for CASSNAARANYGYTF. This chain links TRBV19 with TRBJ1-2, with unresolved D. Trimming removed 4 bases from V and 0 bases from J, with 12 bases in between. This CDR3 contains 15 residues. Germline V CDR1 and CDR2: LNHDA, SQIVND (reference sequence).

This chain connects TRBV5-1 to TRBJ2-7; D gene unclear. The CDR3 spans 13 residues. With 4 bases removed from V and 0 bases from J, the gap between germline ends came to 8 bases. The germline gives CDR1 SGHRS, CDR2 YFSETQ. CDR3 sequence: CASSVANSYEQYF. The CDR3 region has the DNA TGCGCCAGCAGCGTTGCGAACTCCTACGAGCAGTACTTC.

The chain combines TRBV3-1 (or the pseudogene TRBV3-2) with TRBJ1-2; D call uncertain. The germline V gene encodes CDR1 LGHDT and CDR2 YNNKEL (reference sequence). The length of the CDR3 is 17 residues. V was pared by 3 bases and J by 3 bases, with 20 bases between. The CDR3 nucleotides read TGTGCCAGCAGCCAGACGGCACGCGCAGGCACCTACTATGGCTACACCTTC. It encodes CASSQTARAGTYYGYTF.

The chain carries TRBV19 and TRBJ2-5, with TRBD2 identical over 10 bases. Germline values: CDR1 LNHDA, CDR2 SQIVND (reference sequence). Trimming took 1 base from V and 5 from J; bases not matched to a gene: 7. The CDR3 is 16 residues long. This CDR3 reads CASSIVSGRGAETQYF. CDR3 DNA: TGTGCCAGTAGTATAGTGAGCGGGAGGGGTGCGGAGACCCAGTACTTC.

The chain joins TRBV9 to TRBJ1-3; 9 bases map to TRBD1. Germline V CDR1 and CDR2: SGDLS, YYNGEE. V was clipped by 2 bases and J by 8 bases; unmatched bases: 14. CDR3 length: 17 amino acids. The CDR3 region is CASSVQSPGTGFDTIYF. The CDR3 DNA reads as TGTGCCAGCAGCGTTCAATCACCCGGGACAGGGTTCGACACCATATATTTT.

V gene TRBV28 combines with J gene TRBJ1-4, with 11 nucleotides matching TRBD1. The CDR3 spans 15 residues. Germline V CDR1 and CDR2: MDHEN, SYDVKM. V lost 6 bases, J lost 11 bases, and 11 bases stayed unmatched. CDR3 nucleotides: TGTGCCAGCAGATCGACTTGGGACAGGGGGAGGAAACTGTTTTTT. This sequence encodes CASRSTWDRGRKLFF.

The chain couples TRBV11-3 to TRBJ2-1, with D perhaps matching TRBD1 (6 bases). V lost 5 bases and J 5 bases, leaving 10 bases between the germline ends. CDR1 and CDR2 (germline): SGHNT, YENEEA. The CDR3 length is 13 residues. The DNA for the CDR3 is TGTGCCAGCAGCAACGGACAGCACAATGAGCAGTTCTTC. Protein product: CASSNGQHNEQFF. Full variable domain (rest looked up from reference TRBV11-3 and TRBJ2-1): EAGVVQSPRYKIIEKKQPVAFWCNPISGHNTLYWYLQNLGQGPELLIRYENEEAVDDSQLPKDRFSAERLKGVDSTLKIQPAELGDSAVYLCASSNGQHNEQFFGPGTRLTVL.

The V gene is TRBV29-1, the J gene TRBJ1-1; the D gene is possibly TRBD1 (6 bases). CDR1 is SQVTM and CDR2 is ANQGSEA in the germline V gene. V dropped 6 bases and J dropped 3 bases, with 11 bases sitting between them. This CDR3 is built from 12 residues. For the CDR3, the DNA is TGCAGCGTGGCACAGGGTGACACTGAAGCTTTCTTT. Amino acid sequence: CSVAQGDTEAFF.

This chain connects TRBV5-4 to TRBJ2-2; D is unresolved. The V end lost 0 bases, the J end lost 4 bases, and 10 bases lay between the germline ends. CDR3 length equals 15 residues. Looked up from germline, CDR1 is SGHNT and CDR2 is YYREEE (reference sequence). The DNA of the CDR3 is TGTGCCAGCAGCTTGGAGCCGAGGAGCACCGGGGAGCTGTTTTTT. This codes for CASSLEPRSTGELFF. Using reference TRBV5-4 and TRBJ2-2 for the parts outside the CDR3, the full variable domain is ETGVTQSPTHLIKTRGQQVTLRCSSQSGHNTVSWYQQALGQGPQFIFQYYREEENGRGNFPPRFSGLQFPNYSSELNVNALELDDSALYLCASSLEPRSTGELFFGEGSRLTVL.